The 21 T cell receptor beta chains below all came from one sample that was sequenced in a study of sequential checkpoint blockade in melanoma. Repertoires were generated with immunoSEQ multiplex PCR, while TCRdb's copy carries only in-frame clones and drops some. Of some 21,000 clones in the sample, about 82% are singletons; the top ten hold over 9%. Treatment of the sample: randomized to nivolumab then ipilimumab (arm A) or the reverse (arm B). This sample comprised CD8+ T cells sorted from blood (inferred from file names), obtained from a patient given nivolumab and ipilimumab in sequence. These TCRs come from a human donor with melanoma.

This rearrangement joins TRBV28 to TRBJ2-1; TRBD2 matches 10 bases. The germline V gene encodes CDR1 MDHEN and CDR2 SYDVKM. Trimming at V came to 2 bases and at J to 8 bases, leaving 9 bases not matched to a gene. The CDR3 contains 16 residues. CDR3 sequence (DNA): TGTGCCAGCAGTTTAAACCCTAGCGGGAGTACGGATGAGCAGTTCTTC. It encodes CASSLNPSGSTDEQFF. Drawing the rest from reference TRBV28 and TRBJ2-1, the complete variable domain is DVKVTQSSRYLVKRTGEKVFLECVQDMDHENMFWYRQDPGLGLRLIYFSYDVKMKEKGDIPEGYSVSREKKERFSLILESASTNQTSMYLCASSLNPSGSTDEQFFGPGTRLTVL.

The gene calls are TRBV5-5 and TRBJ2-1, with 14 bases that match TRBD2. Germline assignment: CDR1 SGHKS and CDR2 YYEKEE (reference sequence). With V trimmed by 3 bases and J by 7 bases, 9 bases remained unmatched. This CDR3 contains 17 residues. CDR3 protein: CASSWGLAGAKWNEQFF. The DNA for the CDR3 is TGTGCCAGCAGCTGGGGACTAGCGGGGGCGAAGTGGAATGAGCAGTTCTTC.

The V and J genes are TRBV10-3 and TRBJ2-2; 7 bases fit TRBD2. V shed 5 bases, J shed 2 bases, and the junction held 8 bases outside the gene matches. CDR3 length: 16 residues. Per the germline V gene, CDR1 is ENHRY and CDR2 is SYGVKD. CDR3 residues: CAISYPSGVNTGELFF. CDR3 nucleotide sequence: TGTGCCATCAGTTATCCTAGCGGAGTTAACACCGGGGAGCTGTTTTTT.

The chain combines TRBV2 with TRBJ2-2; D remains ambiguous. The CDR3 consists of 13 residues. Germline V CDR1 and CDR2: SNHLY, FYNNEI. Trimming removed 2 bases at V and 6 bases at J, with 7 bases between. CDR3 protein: CASSEWSAGELFF. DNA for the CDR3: TGTGCCAGCAGTGAATGGTCGGCCGGGGAGCTGTTTTTT.

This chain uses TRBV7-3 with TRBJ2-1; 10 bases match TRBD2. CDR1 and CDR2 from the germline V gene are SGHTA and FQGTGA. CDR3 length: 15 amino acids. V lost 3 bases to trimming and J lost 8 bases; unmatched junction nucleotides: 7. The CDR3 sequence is CASSLGLAGEYEQFF. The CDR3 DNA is TGTGCCAGCAGCTTGGGTCTAGCGGGAGAATATGAGCAGTTCTTC.

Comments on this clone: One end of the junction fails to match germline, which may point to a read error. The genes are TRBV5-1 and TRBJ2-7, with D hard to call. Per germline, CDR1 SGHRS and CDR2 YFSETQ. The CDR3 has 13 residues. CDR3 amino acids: CASRFDSNYEQYF. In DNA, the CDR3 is TGCGCCAGCCGCTTCGACTCTAATTACGAGCAGTACTTC.

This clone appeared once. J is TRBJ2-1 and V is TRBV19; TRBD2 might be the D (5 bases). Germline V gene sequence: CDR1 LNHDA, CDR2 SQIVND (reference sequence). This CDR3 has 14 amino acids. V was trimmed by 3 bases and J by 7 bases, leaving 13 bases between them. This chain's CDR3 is CASSIGEDSNEQFF. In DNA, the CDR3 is TGTGCCAGTAGTATCGGTGAGGACTCGAATGAGCAGTTCTTC.

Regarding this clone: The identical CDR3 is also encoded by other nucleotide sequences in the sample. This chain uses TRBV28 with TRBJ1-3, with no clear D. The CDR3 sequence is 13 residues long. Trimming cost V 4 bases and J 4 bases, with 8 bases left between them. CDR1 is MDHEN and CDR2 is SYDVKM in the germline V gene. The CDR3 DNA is TGTGCCAGCAGTTACAGTTCGGGAAACACCATATATTTT. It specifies CASSYSSGNTIYF.

CDR3 coding DNA: TGTGCCAGCAGTGGGGAAAGCGGGAGGCGGACAGATACGCAGTATTTT. Amino acid sequence: CASSGESGRRTDTQYF. The genes are TRBV6-1 and TRBJ2-3; the match to TRBD2 covers 9 bases. J was trimmed by 3 bases and V by 4 bases; bases with no gene match: 8. The CDR3 length is 16 residues. Germline loops: CDR1 MNHNS, CDR2 SASEGT.

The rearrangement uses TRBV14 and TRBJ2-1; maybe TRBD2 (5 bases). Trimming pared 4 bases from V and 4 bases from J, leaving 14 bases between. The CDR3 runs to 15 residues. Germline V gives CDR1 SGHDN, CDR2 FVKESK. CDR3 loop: CASSPRGELYNEQFF. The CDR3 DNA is TGTGCCAGCAGCCCCCGTGGGGAGTTGTACAATGAGCAGTTCTTC.

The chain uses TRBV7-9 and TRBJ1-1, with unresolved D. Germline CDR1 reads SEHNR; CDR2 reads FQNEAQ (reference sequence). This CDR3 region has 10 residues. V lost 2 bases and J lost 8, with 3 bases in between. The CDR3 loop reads CASSLLEAFF. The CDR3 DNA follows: TGTGCCAGCAGCTTACTAGAAGCTTTCTTT.

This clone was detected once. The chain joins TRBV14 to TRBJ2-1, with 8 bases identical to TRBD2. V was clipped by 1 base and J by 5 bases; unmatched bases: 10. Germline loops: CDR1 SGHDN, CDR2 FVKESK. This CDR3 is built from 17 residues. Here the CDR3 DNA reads TGTGCCAGCAGCCAAGGGAAGAGAATAGCGGGGAACAATGAGCAGTTCTTC. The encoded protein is CASSQGKRIAGNNEQFF.

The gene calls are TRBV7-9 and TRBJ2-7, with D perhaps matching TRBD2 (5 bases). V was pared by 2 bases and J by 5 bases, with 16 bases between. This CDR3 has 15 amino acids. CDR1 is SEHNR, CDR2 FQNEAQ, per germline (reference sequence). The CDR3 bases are TGTGCCAGCAGCTTATCATCCAGCGGACTGAACGAGCAGTACTTC. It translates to CASSLSSSGLNEQYF.

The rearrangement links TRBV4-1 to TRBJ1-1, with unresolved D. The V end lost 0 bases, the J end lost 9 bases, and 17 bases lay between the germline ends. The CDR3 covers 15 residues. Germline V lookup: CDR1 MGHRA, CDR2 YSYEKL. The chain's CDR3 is CASSQEEGGNPQAFF. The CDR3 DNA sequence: TGCGCCAGCAGCCAAGAAGAGGGCGGCAACCCCCAAGCTTTCTTT.

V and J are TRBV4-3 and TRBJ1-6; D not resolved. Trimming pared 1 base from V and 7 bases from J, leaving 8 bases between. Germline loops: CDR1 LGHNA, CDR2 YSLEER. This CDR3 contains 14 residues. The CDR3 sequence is CASSQGTENSPLHF. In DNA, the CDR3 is TGCGCCAGCAGCCAAGGTACCGAGAATTCACCCCTCCACTTT.

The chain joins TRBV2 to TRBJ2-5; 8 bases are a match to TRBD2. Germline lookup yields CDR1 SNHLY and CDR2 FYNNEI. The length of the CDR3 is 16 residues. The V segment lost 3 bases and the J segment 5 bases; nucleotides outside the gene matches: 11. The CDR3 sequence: CASSDRSGNVFETQYF. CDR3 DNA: TGTGCCAGCAGTGACCGTAGCGGGAATGTCTTTGAGACCCAGTACTTC.

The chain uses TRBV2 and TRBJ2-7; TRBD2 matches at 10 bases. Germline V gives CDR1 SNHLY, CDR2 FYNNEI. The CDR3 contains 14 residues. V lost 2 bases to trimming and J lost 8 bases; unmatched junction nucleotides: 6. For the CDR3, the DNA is TGTGCCAGCAGTGAACTGGGAGCGGGAGGGCAGCAGTACTTC. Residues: CASSELGAGGQQYF.

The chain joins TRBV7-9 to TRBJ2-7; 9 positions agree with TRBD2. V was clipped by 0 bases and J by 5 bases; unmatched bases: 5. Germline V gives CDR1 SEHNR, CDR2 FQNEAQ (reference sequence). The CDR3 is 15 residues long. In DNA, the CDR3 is TGTGCCAGCAGCTTAGCTAGCGGGAGTATGAACGAGCAGTACTTC. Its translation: CASSLASGSMNEQYF.

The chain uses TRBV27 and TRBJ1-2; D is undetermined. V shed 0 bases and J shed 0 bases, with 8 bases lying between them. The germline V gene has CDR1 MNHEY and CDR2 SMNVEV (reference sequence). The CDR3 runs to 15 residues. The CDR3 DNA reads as TGTGCCAGCAGTTTATCGCCGGGAGCTAACTATGGCTACACCTTC. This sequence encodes CASSLSPGANYGYTF.

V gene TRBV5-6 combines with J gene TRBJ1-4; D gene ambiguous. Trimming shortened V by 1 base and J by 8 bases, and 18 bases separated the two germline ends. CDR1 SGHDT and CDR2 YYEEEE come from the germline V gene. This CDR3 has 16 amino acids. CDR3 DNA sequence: TGTGCCAGCAGCTTGTTAGGATTCCTAGTTGAAGAAAAACTGTTTTTT. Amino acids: CASSLLGFLVEEKLFF.

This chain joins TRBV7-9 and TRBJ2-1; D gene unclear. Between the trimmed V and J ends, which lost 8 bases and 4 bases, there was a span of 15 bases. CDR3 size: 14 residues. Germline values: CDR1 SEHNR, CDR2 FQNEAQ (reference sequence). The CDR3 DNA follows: TGTGCCAGCGCCGACCCCGGAGCGTACAATGAGCAGTTCTTC. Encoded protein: CASADPGAYNEQFF.